This TCR beta chain came from a study of shared clonotypes between healthy human individuals. Background on the study: Each donor's CD4 naive and CD4 memory cells filled three plates apiece, CD8 naive two, and CD8 memory one. Study observations and caveats: The sharing of approximately 5.1% of naive CD4 clonotypes was seen across a handful of donors.

V was pared by 0 bases and J by 10 bases, with 13 bases between. CDR1 and CDR2 from the germline V gene are MGHRA and YSYEKL. The CDR3 length is 13 residues. Profiling relied on immunoSEQ multiplex PCR, and the TCRdb table lists in-frame clones only, not all of them. The table has over 750,000 clones, approximately 96% seen once. The naive CD8 population came from CD45RO-negative cells selected for CCR7, without terminally differentiated effector memory CD45RA+ cells. Of note for this clone: The antigen is undetermined.

This receptor was obtained from a man aged 25-45 years in good health. The rearrangement links TRBV4-1 to TRBJ2-7; D is undetermined. Input material: naive CD8+ T cells sorted from blood. The CDR3 loop reads CASSQEPSWAQYF. CDR3 nucleotides: TGCGCCAGCAGCCAAGAACCTAGTTGGGCTCAGTACTTC.